The clone carrying this T cell receptor (beta chain) appeared many times. Its antigen is unidentified. TCRdb re-called the reads through MiXCR, storing one row per CDR3 protein. Here the sample spans a few hundred thousand distinct CDR3 sequences, almost 30% being singletons. Losses at the gene ends were 5 bases for V and 5 bases for J; bases not matched to a gene: 11. Germline CDR1 and CDR2: SGHVS and FNYEAQ. The CDR3 length is 15 residues. The data belong to a study of T cell repertoires in cytomegalovirus infection. Broader study findings: HLA-C-restricted, CMV-specific TCR beta clonotypes were dominant ex vivo. CMV carriers having the relevant HLA were flagged by cumulative public TCR beta family frequency.

The clonotype comes from a human donor in good health (CMV status not recorded). Some clones in this sample may be carry-over from other donors' samples. The material sequenced was cultured PBMCs, taken from culture after CMV antigen stimulation. This rearrangement joins TRBV7-6 to TRBJ1-2, with TRBD1 identical over 7 bases. The CDR3 region is CASSQRTGGTYGYTF. The DNA of the CDR3 is TGTGCCAGCAGCCAAAGGACAGGAGGCACTTATGGCTACACCTTC.